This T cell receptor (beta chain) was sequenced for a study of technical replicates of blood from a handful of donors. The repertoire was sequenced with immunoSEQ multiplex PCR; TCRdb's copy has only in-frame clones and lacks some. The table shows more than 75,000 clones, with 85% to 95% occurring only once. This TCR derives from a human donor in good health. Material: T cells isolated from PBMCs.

CDR3: CASRLGQGMNTEAFF. The CDR3 DNA is TGTGCCAGTAGGCTAGGACAGGGGATGAACACTGAAGCTTTCTTT. The chain employs TRBV19 and TRBJ1-1; TRBD1 matches 9 bases. V was pared by 6 bases and J by 0 bases, with 5 bases of the junction left unmatched. Germline CDR1 is LNHDA and CDR2 is SQIVND (reference sequence). The CDR3 spans 15 residues.